Included here is one TCR beta chain sequence, with context. The antigen remains undetermined. This sample was included in a study of CD8+ T cells in alopecia areata. V lost 3 bases to trimming and J lost 5 bases, with 14 bases between them. Germline V gene sequence: CDR1 SGDLS, CDR2 YYNGEE. CDR3 length: 15 residues. Study-wide findings and caveats: On tofacitinib, scalp and blood still held many of the expanded lesional clones. Higher clonality and more expanded CD8+ clones appeared in lesional than normal scalp.

Once RNA had been extracted, it was reverse transcribed into cDNA to act as the sequencing template. Some clones are missing from TCRdb's copy, which holds only in-frame ones; the method was immunoSEQ multiplex PCR. Counted here are some 180,000 clones, roughly 46% occurring once; the ten biggest clones make up around 10%. The treatment here: oral pan-JAK inhibitor, 5-10 mg twice daily. Lesional scalp punch biopsies and peripheral blood were collected from alopecia areata patients. This chain links TRBV9 with TRBJ1-4, with D possibly being TRBD1 (6 bases). Sample: CD8+ T cells sorted from blood, taken at approximately week 51, from a patient treated with tofacitinib. The origin of this receptor is a human donor with alopecia areata. CDR3 amino acids: CASSGSGTLNEKLFF. The CDR3 DNA reads as TGTGCCAGCAGCGGATCCGGGACACTCAATGAAAAACTGTTTTTT.